This T cell receptor beta chain was identified in a study of T cells expressing NK-cell markers. TCRdb re-analyzed the 5' RACE reads; it lists each CDR3 protein once, without DNA. Its listing shows around 550,000 distinct CDR3 sequences. CDR3 length: 14 residues. CDR1 and CDR2 (germline): PRHDT, FYEKMQ (reference sequence). The receptor was derived from a man aged 18 to 30 in good health. The chain joins TRBV13 to TRBJ2-3; TCRdb's D call, TRBD1, is unchecked because there is no DNA. Sequences were obtained from blood T cells: a sorted CD56 or NKG2C T cell subset, CD4+ or CD8+ T cells, or bulk PBMC T cells (not recorded which). The CDR3 region is CASSLIDRADTQYF.